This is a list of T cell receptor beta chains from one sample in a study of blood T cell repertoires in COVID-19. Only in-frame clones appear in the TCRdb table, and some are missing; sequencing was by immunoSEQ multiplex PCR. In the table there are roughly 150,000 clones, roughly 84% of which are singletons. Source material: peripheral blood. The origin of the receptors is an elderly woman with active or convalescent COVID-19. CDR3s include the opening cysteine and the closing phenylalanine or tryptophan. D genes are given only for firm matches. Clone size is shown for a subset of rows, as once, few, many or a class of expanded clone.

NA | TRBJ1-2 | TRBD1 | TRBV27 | CASSLQGAPYGYTF | TGTGCCAGCAGTTTACAGGGGGCGCCTTATGGCTACACCTTC
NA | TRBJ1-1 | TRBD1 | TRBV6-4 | CASSASPGQGATEAFF | TGTGCCAGCAGTGCCTCCCCGGGACAGGGGGCAACTGAAGCTTTCTTT
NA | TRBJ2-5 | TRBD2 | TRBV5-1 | CASSLISSGQETQYF | TGCGCCAGCAGCTTGATTTCTAGCGGACAAGAGACCCAGTACTTC
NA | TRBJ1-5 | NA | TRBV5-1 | CASSFGGSDQPQHF | TGCGCCAGCAGCTTTGGCGGGTCCGATCAGCCCCAGCATTTT
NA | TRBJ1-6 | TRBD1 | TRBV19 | CASSSSRDRNSPLHF | TGTGCCAGTAGTAGCAGCCGGGACAGGAATTCACCCCTCCACTTT
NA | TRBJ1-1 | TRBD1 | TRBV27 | CASSLQGRYTEAFF | TGTGCCAGCAGTCTACAGGGGAGGTACACTGAAGCTTTCTTT
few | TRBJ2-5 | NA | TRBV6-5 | CATARREGGETQYF | TGTGCCACCGCCAGAAGGGAGGGGGGAGAGACCCAGTACTTC
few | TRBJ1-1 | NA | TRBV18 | CASSPFGENTEAFF | TGTGCCAGCTCACCATTTGGAGAAAACACTGAAGCTTTCTTT
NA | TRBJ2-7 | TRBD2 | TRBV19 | CASSFGRTSGRNLGEQYF | TGTGCCAGTAGCTTCGGTCGGACTAGCGGGAGAAATTTAGGCGAGCAGTACTTC
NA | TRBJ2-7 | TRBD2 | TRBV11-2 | CASSGLAKSSYEQYF | TGTGCCAGCAGCGGACTAGCGAAGAGCTCCTACGAGCAGTACTTC
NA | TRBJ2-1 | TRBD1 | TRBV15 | CATSRGLGGHNEQFF | TGTGCCACCAGCAGAGGATTAGGGGGCCACAATGAGCAGTTCTTC
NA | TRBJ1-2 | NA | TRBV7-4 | CASSLFGQGGYTF | TGTGCCAGCAGCTTATTTGGGCAGGGTGGCTACACCTTC
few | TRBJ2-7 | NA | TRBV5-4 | CASSLEGAYEQYF | TGTGCCAGCAGCTTAGAGGGAGCCTACGAGCAGTACTTC
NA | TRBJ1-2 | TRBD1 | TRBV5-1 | CASSSSPGTGGNGYTF | TGCGCCAGCAGCTCCTCCCCCGGGACAGGGGGAAATGGCTACACCTTC
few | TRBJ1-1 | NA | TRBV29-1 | CSVTTGWDTEAFF | TGCAGCGTCACCACAGGGTGGGACACTGAAGCTTTCTTT
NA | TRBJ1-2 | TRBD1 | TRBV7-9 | CASRDRDRVYGYTF | TGTGCCAGCAGGGACCGGGACAGGGTCTATGGCTACACCTTC
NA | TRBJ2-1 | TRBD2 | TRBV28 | CASSFYAGGKGYNEQFF | TGTGCCAGCAGTTTTTATGCGGGGGGCAAGGGGTACAATGAGCAGTTCTTC
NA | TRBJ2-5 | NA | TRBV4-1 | CASSQALTGQETQYF | TGCGCCAGCAGCCAAGCCCTAACAGGCCAAGAGACCCAGTACTTC
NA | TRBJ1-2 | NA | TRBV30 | CAWSVGSSYGYTF | TGTGCCTGGAGTGTGGGCAGCTCGTATGGCTACACCTTC
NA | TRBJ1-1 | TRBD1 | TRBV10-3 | CAISELTGTYTEAFF | TGTGCCATCAGTGAGCTGACAGGGACCTACACTGAAGCTTTCTTT
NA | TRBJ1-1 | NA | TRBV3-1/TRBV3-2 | CASSPFPDIQNTEAFF | TGTGCCAGCAGCCCATTCCCCGACATCCAGAACACTGAAGCTTTCTTT
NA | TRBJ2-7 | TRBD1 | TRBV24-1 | CATSARQGYEQYF | TGTGCCACCAGTGCACGACAGGGTTACGAGCAGTACTTC
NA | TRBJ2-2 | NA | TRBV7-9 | CASSFSVTGELFF | TGTGCCAGCAGCTTTTCAGTAACCGGGGAGCTGTTTTTT
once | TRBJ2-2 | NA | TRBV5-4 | CASSYLENTGELFF | TGTGCCAGCAGCTACCTAGAGAACACCGGGGAGCTGTTTTTT
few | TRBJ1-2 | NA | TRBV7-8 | CASSYLARRGYGYTF | TGTGCCAGCAGCTACCTAGCCCGGCGGGGGTATGGCTACACCTTC
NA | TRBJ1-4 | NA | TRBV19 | CASSIRSPPNEKLFF | TGTGCCAGTAGTATACGGAGCCCTCCTAATGAAAAACTGTTTTTT
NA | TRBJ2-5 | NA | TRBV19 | CASSGGRRGTQYF | TGTGCCAGTAGTGGGGGCCGTCGGGGGACCCAGTACTTC
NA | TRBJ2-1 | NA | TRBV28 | CASSFIRVEQFF | TGTGCCAGCAGTTTTATCAGGGTTGAGCAGTTCTTC
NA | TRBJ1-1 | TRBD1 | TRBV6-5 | CASRTGQGSTEAFF | TGTGCCAGCAGAACCGGACAGGGATCGACTGAAGCTTTCTTT
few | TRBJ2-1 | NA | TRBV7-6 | CASSHVAGPYNEQFF | TGTGCCAGCAGCCACGTGGCGGGACCCTACAATGAGCAGTTCTTC
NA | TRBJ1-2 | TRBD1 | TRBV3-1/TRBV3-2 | CASSRGTGGDNYGYTF | TGTGCCAGCAGCCGGGGGACAGGGGGCGATAACTATGGCTACACCTTC
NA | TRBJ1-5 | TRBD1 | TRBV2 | CASGKDRAINQPQHF | TGTGCCAGTGGCAAGGACAGGGCTATCAATCAGCCCCAGCATTTT
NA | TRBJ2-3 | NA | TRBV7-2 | CASSSYADTQYF | TGTGCCAGCAGCTCCTACGCAGATACGCAGTATTTT
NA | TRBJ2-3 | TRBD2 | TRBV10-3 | CATQSTSRSTDTQYF | TGTGCCACGCAATCGACTAGCCGAAGCACAGATACGCAGTATTTT
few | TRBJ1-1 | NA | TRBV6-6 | CASSYSGGTEAFF | TGTGCCAGCAGTTACTCGGGGGGGACTGAAGCTTTCTTT
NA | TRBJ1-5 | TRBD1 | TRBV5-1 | CASSLAGQGGQPQHF | TGCGCCAGCAGCTTGGCCGGACAGGGCGGCCAGCCCCAGCATTTT
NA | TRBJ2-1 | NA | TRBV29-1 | CSVERFLASYNEQFF | TGCAGCGTTGAGAGATTTCTAGCGTCTTACAATGAGCAGTTCTTC
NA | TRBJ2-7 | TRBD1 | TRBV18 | CASSPSRGTYEQYF | TGTGCCAGCTCACCAAGCAGGGGGACCTACGAGCAGTACTTC
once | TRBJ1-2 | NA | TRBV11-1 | CASSFDGGLNYGYTF | TGTGCCAGCAGCTTTGATGGAGGGCTTAACTATGGCTACACCTTC
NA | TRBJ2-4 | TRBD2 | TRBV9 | CASSVGGGQGQVKNIQYF | TGTGCCAGCAGCGTAGGGGGAGGGCAGGGTCAGGTCAAAAACATTCAGTACTTC
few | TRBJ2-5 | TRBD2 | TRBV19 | CASRPGLAGTETQYF | TGTGCCAGTAGACCCGGACTAGCGGGAACCGAGACCCAGTACTTC
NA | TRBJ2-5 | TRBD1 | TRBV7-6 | CASSPAFGTGSLETQYF | TGTGCCAGCAGCCCCGCATTCGGGACAGGTAGTTTAGAGACCCAGTACTTC
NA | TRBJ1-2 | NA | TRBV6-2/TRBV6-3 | CASSYSLNNGYTF | TGTGCCAGCAGTTACTCTTTAAATAATGGCTACACCTTC
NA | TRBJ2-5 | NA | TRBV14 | CASSQWAGQETQYF | TGTGCCAGCAGCCAGTGGGCCGGACAAGAGACCCAGTACTTC
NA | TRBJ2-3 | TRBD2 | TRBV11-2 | CASSLASGSLNTQYF | TGTGCCAGCAGCTTAGCTAGCGGGAGTTTGAATACGCAGTATTTT
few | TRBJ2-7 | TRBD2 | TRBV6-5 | CASSSSGSSYEQYF | TGTGCCAGCAGTTCTAGCGGGAGCTCCTACGAGCAGTACTTC
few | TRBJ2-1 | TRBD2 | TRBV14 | CASSQLTAAGKNEQFF | TGTGCCAGCAGCCAATTAACCGCAGCGGGAAAGAATGAGCAGTTCTTC
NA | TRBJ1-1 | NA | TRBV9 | CASSADGLWITEAFF | TGTGCCAGCAGCGCGGACGGACTATGGATAACTGAAGCTTTCTTT
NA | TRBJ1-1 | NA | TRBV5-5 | CASSLQGNTEAFF | TGTGCCAGCAGTTTACAGGGAAACACTGAAGCTTTCTTT
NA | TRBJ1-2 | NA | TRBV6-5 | CASIPGRRSYGYTF | TGTGCCAGCATTCCAGGGAGGAGAAGTTATGGCTACACCTTC
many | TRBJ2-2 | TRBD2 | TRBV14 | CASPRAGARTGELFF | TGTGCCAGCCCTAGGGCGGGAGCAAGAACCGGGGAGCTGTTTTTT
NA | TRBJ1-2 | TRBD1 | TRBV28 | CASSLQIIDQGAETF | TGTGCCAGCAGTTTACAGATCATCGATCAGGGGGCTGAAACCTTC
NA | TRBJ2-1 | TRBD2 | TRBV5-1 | CASSATGGSYNEQFF | TGCGCCAGCAGCGCGACGGGAGGCTCCTACAATGAGCAGTTCTTC
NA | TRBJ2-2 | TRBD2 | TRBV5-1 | CASSLELAGGTGELFF | TGCGCCAGCAGCTTGGAGCTAGCGGGAGGGACCGGGGAGCTGTTTTTT
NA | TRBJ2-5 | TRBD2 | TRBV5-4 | CASSSTSGSGETQYF | TGTGCCAGCAGCTCCACGAGCGGGAGTGGTGAGACCCAGTACTTC
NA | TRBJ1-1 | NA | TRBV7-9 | CASSLGQNTEAFF | TGTGCCAGCAGCTTAGGACAGAACACTGAAGCTTTCTTT
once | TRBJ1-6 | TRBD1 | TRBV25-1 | CASSERGQGNSPLHF | TGTGCCAGCAGTGAACGAGGACAGGGCAATTCACCCCTCCACTTT
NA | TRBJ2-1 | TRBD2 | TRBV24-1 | CATSDPGRTSGGQWGEQFF | TGTGCCACCAGTGATCCGGGCCGGACTAGCGGGGGGCAATGGGGTGAGCAGTTCTTC